The source of this TCR beta chain is a study of cytomegalovirus exposure and HLA in healthy donors. Study-wide context: HLA-typed donors contributed 80 million or so unique TCRs, which were held in an early data release.

A multiplex PCR was run with 60 Vbeta primers and 13 Jbeta primers. TCRdb keeps only in-frame clones here, not all; method: immunoSEQ multiplex PCR. The sample shows about 50,000 clones, 60% to 85% of them seen only once. CDR1 and CDR2 from the germline V gene are SGHAT and FQNNGV. The CDR3 has 18 residues. V was pared by 5 bases and J by 8 bases, with 21 bases of the junction left unmatched. The TCR was taken from a man aged 30 to 45 in good health and CMV-seropositive. Material for sequencing was PBMCs. The chain uses TRBV11-2 and TRBJ1-2, with 9 bases fitting TRBD1. The CDR3 protein is CASSGRQGGGPYTSGYTF. CDR3 DNA: TGTGCCAGCAGCGGCAGACAGGGGGGGGGACCCTATACCAGCGGCTACACCTTC.